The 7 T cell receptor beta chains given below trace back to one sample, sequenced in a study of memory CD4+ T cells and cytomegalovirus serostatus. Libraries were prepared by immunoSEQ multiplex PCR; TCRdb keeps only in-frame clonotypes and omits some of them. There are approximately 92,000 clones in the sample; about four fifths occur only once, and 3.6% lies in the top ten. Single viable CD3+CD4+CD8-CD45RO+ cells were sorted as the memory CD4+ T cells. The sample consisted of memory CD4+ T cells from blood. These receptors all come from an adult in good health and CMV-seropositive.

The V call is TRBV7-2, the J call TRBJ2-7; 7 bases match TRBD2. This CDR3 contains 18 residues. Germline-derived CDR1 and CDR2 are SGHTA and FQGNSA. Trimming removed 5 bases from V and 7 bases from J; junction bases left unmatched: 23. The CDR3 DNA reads TGTGCCAGCAGCACTAGCCCCTTTAGGCGGGCGGGAGTTCGGGAGCAGTACTTC. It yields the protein CASSTSPFRRAGVREQYF.

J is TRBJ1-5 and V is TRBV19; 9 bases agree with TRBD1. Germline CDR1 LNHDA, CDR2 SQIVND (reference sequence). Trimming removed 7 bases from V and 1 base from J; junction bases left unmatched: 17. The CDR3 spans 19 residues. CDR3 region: CASTPSGTGRVLSNQPQHF. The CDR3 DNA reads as TGTGCCAGTACCCCCTCCGGGACAGGGAGAGTCCTAAGCAATCAGCCCCAGCATTTT.

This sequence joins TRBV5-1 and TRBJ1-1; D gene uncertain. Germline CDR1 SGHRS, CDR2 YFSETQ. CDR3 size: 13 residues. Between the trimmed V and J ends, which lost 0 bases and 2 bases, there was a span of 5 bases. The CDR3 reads CASSLGTNTEAFF. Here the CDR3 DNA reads TGCGCCAGCAGCTTGGGCACTAACACTGAAGCTTTCTTT.

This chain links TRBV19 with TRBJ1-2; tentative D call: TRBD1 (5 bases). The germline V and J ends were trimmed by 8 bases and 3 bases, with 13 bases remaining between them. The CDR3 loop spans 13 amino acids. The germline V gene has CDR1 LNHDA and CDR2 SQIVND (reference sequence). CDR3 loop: CASARGSDYGYTF. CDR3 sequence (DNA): TGTGCCAGTGCCCGGGGCAGCGACTATGGCTACACCTTC.

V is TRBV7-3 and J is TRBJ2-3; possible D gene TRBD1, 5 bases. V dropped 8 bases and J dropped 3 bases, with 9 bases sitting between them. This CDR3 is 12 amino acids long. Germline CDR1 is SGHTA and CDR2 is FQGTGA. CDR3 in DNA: TGTGCCAGCTCCCCAGGGACAGATACGCAGTATTTT. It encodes CASSPGTDTQYF.

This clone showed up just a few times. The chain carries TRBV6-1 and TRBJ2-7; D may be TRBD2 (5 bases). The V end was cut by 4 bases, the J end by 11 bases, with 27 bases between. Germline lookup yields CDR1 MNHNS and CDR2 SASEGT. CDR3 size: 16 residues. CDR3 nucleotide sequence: TGTGCCAGCAGTGGTGGCACGAGCGGCCGAGGGAGAGGAGAGTACTTC. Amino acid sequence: CASSGGTSGRGRGEYF.

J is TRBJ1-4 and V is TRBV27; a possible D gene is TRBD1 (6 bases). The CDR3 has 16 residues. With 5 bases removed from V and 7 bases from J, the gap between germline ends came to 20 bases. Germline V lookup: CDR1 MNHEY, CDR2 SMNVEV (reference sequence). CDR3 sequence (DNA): TGTGCCAGCAGTGAAAGCTCGGGGGGCTTTGGTGAAAAACTGTTTTTT. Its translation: CASSESSGGFGEKLFF.